This T cell receptor (beta chain) stems from a study of vaccination and CD4 T cells after COVID-19. Study in general: Six male and four female convalescents took part, two of them Hispanic. Post-vaccine sample collection happened at a median of about ten weeks after dose two, ranging 14 to 241.

Treatment described: roughly 10-day PBMC culture with coronavirus spike peptide pools or control peptides (ViraFEST assay). Collection of the unexposed donor's CD4+ T cells took place before the COVID-19 pandemic (2011-2018). With around 10 ug/ml peptide pools and roughly 10 IU/ml IL-2, PBMCs were cultured at approximately 2 million per well. This clonotype has a handful of counts. Its antigen is unidentified. V was shortened by 5 bases and J by 5 bases, with 10 bases between the two germline ends. The CDR3 totals 13 residues. Germline CDR1 SQVTM, CDR2 ANQGSEA. CD4+ T cells that had been cultured provided DNA sequenced with the Oncomine TCR Beta short-read assay. Cultured CD4+ T cells yielded the extracted genomic DNA. Each CDR3 protein is one row after TCRdb ran MiXCR on the PCR reads. The table shows a few thousand distinct CDR3 sequences, with 27% occurring only once.

The V and J genes are TRBV29-1 and TRBJ1-6; D not resolved. The sequence was obtained from a human donor in good health. The sample comprised CD4+ T cells from blood, cultured in vitro. The CDR3 nucleotides are TGCAGCGTTAGTGCAGGCGATAATTCACCCCTCCACTTT. This translates into CSVSAGDNSPLHF.